The sequence of this TCR beta chain was determined in a study of post-analysis software for immune sequencing data. Study at large: Relapsing-remitting, secondary progressive and progressive-relapsing multiple sclerosis courses were included. Overall study results and limits: The study found TRBV5-6, TRBV5-1 and TRBV20-1 among 4 or 5 TRBV segments more frequent in patients than controls. Samples from a shared batch, those prepared together, strongly co-clustered by F measure. Multiple sclerosis patients showed significantly lower normalized Chao1 diversity than controls did.

Unique molecular identifiers were carried by the TCR beta cDNA libraries. Some 500,000 cDNA molecules were obtained from around 1 to 10 million T cells. Each CDR3 protein gets one entry after TCRdb re-called the PCR reads with MiXCR. This sample has 170,000 or so distinct CDR3 sequences; 30% occur once, and the top ten carry 1.5%. This CDR3 spans 14 amino acids. Per the germline V gene, CDR1 is SEHNR and CDR2 is FQNEAQ (reference sequence). The V and J ends lost 4 bases and 1 base respectively, with 10 bases between them. Details on this clonotype: The antigen remains undetermined.

This chain connects TRBV7-9 to TRBJ1-1; D not certain. The origin of this receptor is a girl between 10 and 17 years old with multiple sclerosis. Sequenced input: blood. The CDR3 here is CASSSGRQNTEAFF. The CDR3 coding sequence is TGTGCCAGCAGCTCCGGACGGCAGAACACTGAAGCTTTCTTT.